Listed here are 13 T cell receptor beta chains from one sample, sequenced in a study of quantifying T cell responses using KT2 cells. The wider study: cDNA was made from DNase-treated RNA using alpha and beta constant primers.

An oligo carrying a UMI was ligated to the cDNA 3' end. An equimolar mix of RC1.1 and RC1.2 primed the beta chain across TRBC1 and TRBC2. TCRdb reprocessed the UMI-ligation and nested PCR reads via MiXCR and lists one record per CDR3 protein. Among some 50,000 distinct CDR3 sequences listed, more than 9% were seen once. Sequencing was done on a sample of PBMCs spiked with cells of the T cell clone KT2. These receptors were taken from a human donor.

This chain connects TRBV20-1 to TRBJ1-2, with TRBD1 matching 8 bases. With V trimmed by 6 bases and J by 7 bases, 7 bases remained unmatched. This CDR3 is 12 amino acids long. Looked up from germline, CDR1 is DFQATT and CDR2 is SNEGSKA (reference sequence). The CDR3 region has the DNA TGCAGTGCCACGACAGGGGCCGCTGGCTACACCTTC. Protein sequence: CSATTGAAGYTF.

This clonotype was counted many times. The chain uses TRBV11-3 and TRBJ2-3; a weak D match, TRBD2 (6 bases). CDR1 and CDR2 from the germline V gene are SGHNT and YENEEA. Trimming left V 3 bases short and J 4 bases short, with 8 bases between. This CDR3 contains 13 residues. The CDR3, as DNA: TGTGCCAGCAGCTTTGGCGGGGCAGATACGCAGTATTTT. It encodes CASSFGGADTQYF. Together with reference TRBV11-3 and TRBJ2-3, the CDR3 gives the full variable domain: EAGVVQSPRYKIIEKKQPVAFWCNPISGHNTLYWYLQNLGQGPELLIRYENEEAVDDSQLPKDRFSAERLKGVDSTLKIQPAELGDSAVYLCASSFGGADTQYFGPGTRLTVL.

In its sample, this clonotype was seen many times. V is TRBV10-1 and J is TRBJ2-7; D gene unclear. From germline, CDR1 is WNHNN and CDR2 SYGVQD (reference sequence). V lost 0 bases and J 4 bases, leaving 13 bases between the germline ends. There are 15 residues in the CDR3. The CDR3 reads CASSESSGSQYEQYF. Written as DNA, the CDR3 is TGCGCCAGCAGTGAGTCGTCGGGCAGTCAGTACGAGCAGTACTTC.

This clonotype was counted between two and nine times. V gene TRBV28 combines with J gene TRBJ1-3; 9 positions match TRBD1. The V segment lost 4 bases and the J segment 7 bases; nucleotides outside the gene matches: 5. Germline lookup yields CDR1 MDHEN and CDR2 SYDVKM. The CDR3 length is 14 residues. Here the CDR3 DNA reads TGTGCCAGCAGTTCCATAGGACAGGGGAACACCATATATTTT. Translating gives CASSSIGQGNTIYF.

The chain couples TRBV12-3 or TRBV12-4 to TRBJ1-3; no reliable D call. The V gene lost 5 bases and the J gene lost 2 bases, with 4 bases spanning the gap. This CDR3 has 12 residues. CDR3 coding DNA: TGTGCCAGCAGTCCGGCTGGAAACACCATATATTTT. Residues: CASSPAGNTIYF.

This chain connects TRBV5-6 to TRBJ1-2; D unresolved. Trimming removed 0 bases from V and 0 bases from J, with 6 bases in between. The CDR3 extends over 14 amino acids. The germline gives CDR1 SGHDT, CDR2 YYEEEE. The chain's CDR3 is CASSLAPANYGYTF. CDR3 DNA: TGTGCCAGCAGCTTGGCGCCCGCTAACTATGGCTACACCTTC.

The chain employs TRBV5-6 and TRBJ1-5; perhaps TRBD1 as D (6 bases). The CDR3 consists of 14 residues. Germline lookup yields CDR1 SGHDT and CDR2 YYEEEE. The V and J ends lost 3 bases and 4 bases respectively, with 11 bases between them. The CDR3 sequence is CASSYWGRNQPQHF. The CDR3 DNA reads as TGTGCCAGCAGCTACTGGGGGCGGAATCAGCCCCAGCATTTT. The full variable domain, in which reference TRBV5-6 and TRBJ1-5 provide the parts outside the CDR3, is DAGVTQSPTHLIKTRGQQVTLRCSPKSGHDTVSWYQQALGQGPQFIFQYYEEEERQRGNFPDRFSGHQFPNYSSELNVNALLLGDSALYLCASSYWGRNQPQHFGDGTRLSIL.

This clonotype was recorded many times. The V call is TRBV20-1, the J call TRBJ2-1; possible D gene TRBD2, 5 bases. Looked up from germline, CDR1 is DFQATT and CDR2 is SNEGSKA (reference sequence). The CDR3 consists of 12 residues. V lost 1 base and J 10 bases, leaving 11 bases between the germline ends. CDR3 region: CSARAEGREQFF. Here the CDR3 DNA reads TGCAGTGCTAGAGCTGAGGGCAGGGAGCAGTTCTTC.

This clonotype came up a few times. The CDR3 DNA reads TGTGCCAGCAGCTCCACCGAAGGCGATACGCAGTATTTT. Protein: CASSSTEGDTQYF. The chain links TRBV7-2 to TRBJ2-3; D gene ambiguous. Trimming removed 4 bases from V and 6 bases from J, with 11 bases in between. The CDR3 covers 13 residues. CDR1 is SGHTA, CDR2 FQGNSA, per germline.

This clonotype was counted between two and nine times. CDR3 nucleotide sequence: TGCGCCAGCAGCCACCCCGGACAGGGAGTATACGAGCAGTACTTC. Translating gives CASSHPGQGVYEQYF. The chain links TRBV4-1 to TRBJ2-7; the match to TRBD1 covers 8 bases. The ends lost 3 bases at V and 4 bases at J; junction bases unmatched: 8. The V gene's germline CDR1 is MGHRA and CDR2 YSYEKL. The length of the CDR3 is 15 residues.

This clonotype was found many times. The chain employs TRBV12-3 or TRBV12-4 and TRBJ2-7; D remains ambiguous. The length of the CDR3 is 12 residues. Trimming took off 1 base at V and 2 bases at J, with 3 bases between the two ends. The CDR3 protein is CASSLGAYEQYF. The CDR3 bases are TGTGCCAGCAGTTTAGGAGCCTACGAGCAGTACTTC.

This clonotype occurred many times. The chain carries TRBV7-9 and TRBJ1-1, with TRBD1 identical over 7 bases. V was clipped by 4 bases and J by 5 bases; unmatched bases: 4. Germline assignment: CDR1 SEHNR and CDR2 FQNEAQ (reference sequence). The CDR3 has 13 amino acids. CDR3 amino acids: CASSSGQRTEAFF. CDR3 DNA sequence: TGTGCCAGCAGCTCGGGACAGAGGACTGAAGCTTTCTTT.

CDR3 residues: CASSQEGGHSYEQYF. In DNA, the CDR3 is TGTGCCAGCAGCCAAGAGGGGGGACACTCCTACGAGCAGTACTTC. This chain uses TRBV3-1 with TRBJ2-7, with D tentatively TRBD1 or TRBD2 (6 bases each). Trimming removed 0 bases at V and 0 bases at J, with 9 bases between. The CDR3 covers 15 residues. CDR1 LGHDT and CDR2 YNNKEL come from the germline V gene (reference sequence).